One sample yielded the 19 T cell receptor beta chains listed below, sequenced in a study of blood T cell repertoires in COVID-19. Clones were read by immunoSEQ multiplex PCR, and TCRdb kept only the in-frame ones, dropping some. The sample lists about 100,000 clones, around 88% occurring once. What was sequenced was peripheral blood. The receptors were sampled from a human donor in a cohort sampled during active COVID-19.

In DNA form, the CDR3 reads TGTGCCAGTAGTATCGGAGGGGTTGGATACGAGCAGTACTTC. Translation: CASSIGGVGYEQYF. The gene calls are TRBV19 and TRBJ2-7; D is possibly TRBD2 (6 bases). CDR3 length: 14 residues. Trimming shortened V by 3 bases and J by 4 bases, and 13 bases separated the two germline ends. The germline CDR1 and CDR2 sequences are LNHDA and SQIVND (reference sequence).

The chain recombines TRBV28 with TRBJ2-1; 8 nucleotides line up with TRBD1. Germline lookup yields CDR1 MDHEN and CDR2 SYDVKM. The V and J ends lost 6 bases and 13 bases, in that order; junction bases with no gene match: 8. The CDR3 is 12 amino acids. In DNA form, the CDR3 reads TGTGCCAGCAGAGAACCCGGGACAGGTCAGTTCTTC. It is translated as CASREPGTGQFF.

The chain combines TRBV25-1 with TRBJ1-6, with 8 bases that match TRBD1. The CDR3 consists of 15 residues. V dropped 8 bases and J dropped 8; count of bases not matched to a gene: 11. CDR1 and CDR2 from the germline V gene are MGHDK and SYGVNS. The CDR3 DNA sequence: TGTGCCAGCGGCCCCCTCGGGACAGGCTATTCACCCCTCCACTTT. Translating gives CASGPLGTGYSPLHF.

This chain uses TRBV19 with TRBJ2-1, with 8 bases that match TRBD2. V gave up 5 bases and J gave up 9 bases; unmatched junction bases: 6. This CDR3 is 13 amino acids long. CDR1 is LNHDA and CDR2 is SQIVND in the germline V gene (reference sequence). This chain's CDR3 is CASSLGLATEQFF. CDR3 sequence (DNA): TGTGCCAGTAGTCTAGGACTAGCTACTGAGCAGTTCTTC.

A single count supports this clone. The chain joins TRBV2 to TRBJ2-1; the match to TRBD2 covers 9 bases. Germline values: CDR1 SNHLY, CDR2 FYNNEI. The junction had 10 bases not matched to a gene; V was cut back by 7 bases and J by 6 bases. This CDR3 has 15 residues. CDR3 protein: CASTLLAGTRNEQFF. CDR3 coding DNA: TGTGCCAGCACCCTGCTAGCGGGAACGCGCAATGAGCAGTTCTTC.

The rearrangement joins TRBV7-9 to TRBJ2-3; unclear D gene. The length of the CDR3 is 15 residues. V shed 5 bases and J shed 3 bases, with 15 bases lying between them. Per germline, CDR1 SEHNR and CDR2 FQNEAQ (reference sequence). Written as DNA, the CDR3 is TGTGCCAGCAGCCCGCTAGGAGTAGGTACAGATACGCAGTATTTT. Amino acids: CASSPLGVGTDTQYF.

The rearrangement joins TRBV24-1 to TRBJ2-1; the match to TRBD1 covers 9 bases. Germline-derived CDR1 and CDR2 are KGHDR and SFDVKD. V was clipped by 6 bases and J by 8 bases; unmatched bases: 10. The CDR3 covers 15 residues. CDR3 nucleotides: TGTGCCACCAGTTTGTCGGGACAGGGCATGGATGAGCAGTTCTTC. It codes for CATSLSGQGMDEQFF.

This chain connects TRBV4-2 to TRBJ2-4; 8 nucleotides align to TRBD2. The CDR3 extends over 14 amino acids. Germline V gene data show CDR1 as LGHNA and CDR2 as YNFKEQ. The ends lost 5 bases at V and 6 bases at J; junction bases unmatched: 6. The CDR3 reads CASSSREGSNIQYF. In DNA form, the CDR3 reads TGTGCCAGCAGCTCCCGGGAGGGTTCAAACATTCAGTACTTC.

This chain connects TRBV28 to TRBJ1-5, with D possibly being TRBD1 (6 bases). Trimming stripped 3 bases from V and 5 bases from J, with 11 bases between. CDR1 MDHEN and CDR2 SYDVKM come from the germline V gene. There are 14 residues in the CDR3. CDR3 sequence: CASSFGGPYQPQHF. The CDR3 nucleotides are TGTGCCAGCAGTTTCGGGGGGCCCTATCAGCCCCAGCATTTT.

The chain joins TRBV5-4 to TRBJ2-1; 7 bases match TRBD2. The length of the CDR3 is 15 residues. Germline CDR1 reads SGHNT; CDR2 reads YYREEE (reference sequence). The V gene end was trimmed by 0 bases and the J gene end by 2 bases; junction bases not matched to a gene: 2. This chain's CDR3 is CASSLDGRTYNEQFF. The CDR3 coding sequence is TGTGCCAGCAGCTTGGACGGGAGGACCTACAATGAGCAGTTCTTC.

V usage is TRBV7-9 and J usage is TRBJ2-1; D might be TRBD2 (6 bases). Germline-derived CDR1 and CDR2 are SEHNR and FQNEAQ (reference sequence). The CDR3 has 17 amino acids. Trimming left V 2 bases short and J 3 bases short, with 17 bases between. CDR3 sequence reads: CASSLSLANRDYNEQFF. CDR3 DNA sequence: TGTGCCAGCAGCTTATCCCTAGCGAATAGAGACTACAATGAGCAGTTCTTC.

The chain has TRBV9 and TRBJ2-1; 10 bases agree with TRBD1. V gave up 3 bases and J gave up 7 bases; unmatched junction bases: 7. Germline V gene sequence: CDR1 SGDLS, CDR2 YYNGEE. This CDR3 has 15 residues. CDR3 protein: CASSASGTGVNEQFF. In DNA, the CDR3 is TGTGCCAGCAGCGCGTCCGGGACAGGGGTGAATGAGCAGTTCTTC. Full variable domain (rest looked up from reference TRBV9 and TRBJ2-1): DSGVTQTPKHLITATGQRVTLRCSPRSGDLSVYWYQQSLDQGLQFLIQYYNGEERAKGNILERFSAQQFPDLHSELNLSSLELGDSALYFCASSASGTGVNEQFFGPGTRLTVL.

The CDR3 sequence is CASSLDARTYEQYF. CDR3 DNA sequence: TGCGCCAGCAGCTTGGATGCGCGTACCTACGAGCAGTACTTC. V is TRBV5-1 and J is TRBJ2-7; D is unclear. CDR3 size: 14 residues. V was pared by 0 bases and J by 2 bases, with 9 bases between. Germline CDR1 reads SGHRS; CDR2 reads YFSETQ.

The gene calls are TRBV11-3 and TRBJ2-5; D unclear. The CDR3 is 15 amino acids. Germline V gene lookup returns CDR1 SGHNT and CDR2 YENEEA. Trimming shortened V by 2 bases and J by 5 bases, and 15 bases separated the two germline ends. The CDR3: CASSLSRGLGETQYF. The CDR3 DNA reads TGTGCCAGCAGCTTATCCAGAGGCCTTGGCGAGACCCAGTACTTC.

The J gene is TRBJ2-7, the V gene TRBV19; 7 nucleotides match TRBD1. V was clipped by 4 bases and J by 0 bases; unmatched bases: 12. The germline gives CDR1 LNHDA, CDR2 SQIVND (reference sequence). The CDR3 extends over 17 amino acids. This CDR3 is CASSRSIAGQVSYEQYF. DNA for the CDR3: TGTGCCAGTAGTAGGTCAATAGCCGGACAGGTCTCCTACGAGCAGTACTTC.

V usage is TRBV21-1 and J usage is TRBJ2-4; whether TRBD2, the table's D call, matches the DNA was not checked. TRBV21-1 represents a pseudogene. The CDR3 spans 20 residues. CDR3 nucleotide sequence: TGTGCCAGCAGCTCGCGCTCTGGACTAGCGGCGTCCATAGCCAAAAACATTCAGTACTTC. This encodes CASSSRSGLAASIAKNIQYF.

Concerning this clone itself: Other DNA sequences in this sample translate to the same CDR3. The CDR3 here is CASSFSSYNEQFF. For the CDR3, the DNA is TGTGCCAGCAGCTTTAGCTCCTACAATGAGCAGTTCTTC. The chain joins TRBV11-3 to TRBJ2-1, with no clear D. The germline V gene encodes CDR1 SGHNT and CDR2 YENEEA. Trimming stripped 3 bases from V and 0 bases from J, with 3 bases between. This CDR3 has 13 amino acids.

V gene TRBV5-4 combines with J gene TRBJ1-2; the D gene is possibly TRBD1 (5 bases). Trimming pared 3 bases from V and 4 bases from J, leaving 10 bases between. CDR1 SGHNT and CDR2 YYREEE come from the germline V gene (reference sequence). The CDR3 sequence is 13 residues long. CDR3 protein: CASSSDGAYGYTF. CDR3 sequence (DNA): TGTGCCAGCAGCTCCGATGGGGCCTATGGCTACACCTTC.

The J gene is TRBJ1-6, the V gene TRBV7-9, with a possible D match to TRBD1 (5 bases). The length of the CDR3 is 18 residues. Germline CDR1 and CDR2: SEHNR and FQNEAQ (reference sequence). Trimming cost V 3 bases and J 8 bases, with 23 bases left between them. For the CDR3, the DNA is TGTGCCAGCAGCTTGAAGGGTTGGCGGCAGGGCTGGGATTCACCCCTCCACTTT. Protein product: CASSLKGWRQGWDSPLHF.